This TCR beta chain originates from a study of PD-1 blockade in mismatch repair-deficient tumors. Of note for this clone: Its target is unknown.

Study observations and caveats: Tumor-resident clones, often undetectable pretreatment in blood, expanded then contracted after pembrolizumab.

Only in-frame clones appear in the TCRdb table, and some are missing; sequencing was by immunoSEQ multiplex PCR. The sample records some 100,000 clones, approximately 80% being singletons. This CDR3 region has 17 residues. Trimming removed 0 bases from V and 7 bases from J; junction bases left unmatched: 10. CDR1 and CDR2 (germline): SGHRS, YFSETQ. This receptor was identified in an adult with mismatch repair-deficient cancer. The material was peripheral blood, obtained about 36 weeks after starting pembrolizumab. This chain connects TRBV5-1 to TRBJ1-5; 10 nucleotides align to TRBD1. The CDR3 coding sequence is TGCGCCAGCAGCTTGGAGCCCAGGGACAGGGGCAGGCAGCCCCAGCATTTT. Protein: CASSLEPRDRGRQPQHF.